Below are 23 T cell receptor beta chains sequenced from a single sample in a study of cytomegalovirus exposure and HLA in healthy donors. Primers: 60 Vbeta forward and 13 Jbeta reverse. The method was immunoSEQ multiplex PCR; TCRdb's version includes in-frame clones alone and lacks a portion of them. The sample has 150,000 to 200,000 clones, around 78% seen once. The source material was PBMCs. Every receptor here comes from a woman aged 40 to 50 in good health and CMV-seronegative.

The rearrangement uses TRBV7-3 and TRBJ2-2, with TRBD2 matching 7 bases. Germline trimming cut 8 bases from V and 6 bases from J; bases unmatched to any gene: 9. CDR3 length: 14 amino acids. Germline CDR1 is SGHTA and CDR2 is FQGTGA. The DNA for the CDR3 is TGTGCCAGCGGGCGGGGGAATCAGGCCGGGGAGCTGTTTTTT. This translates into CASGRGNQAGELFF.

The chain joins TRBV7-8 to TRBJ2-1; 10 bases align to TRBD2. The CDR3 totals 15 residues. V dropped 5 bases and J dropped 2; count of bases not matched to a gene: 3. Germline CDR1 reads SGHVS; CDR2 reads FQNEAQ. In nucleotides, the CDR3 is TGTGCCAGCAGCCCCGGGACTAGCGCCTACAATGAGCAGTTCTTC. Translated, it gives CASSPGTSAYNEQFF.

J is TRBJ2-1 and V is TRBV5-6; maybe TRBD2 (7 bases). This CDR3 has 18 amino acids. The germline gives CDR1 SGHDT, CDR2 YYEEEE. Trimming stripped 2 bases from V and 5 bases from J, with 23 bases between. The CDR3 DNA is TGTGCCAGCAGCTTTGGAGCCCGGGGGGCTGCGGTTAACAATGAGCAGTTCTTC. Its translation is CASSFGARGAAVNNEQFF.

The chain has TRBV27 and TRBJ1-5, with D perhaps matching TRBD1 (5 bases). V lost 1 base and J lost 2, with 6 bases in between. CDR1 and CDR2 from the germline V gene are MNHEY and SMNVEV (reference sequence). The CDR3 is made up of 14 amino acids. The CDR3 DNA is TGTGCCAGCAGTTTATTCAGGGGCAATCAGCCCCAGCATTTT. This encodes CASSLFRGNQPQHF.

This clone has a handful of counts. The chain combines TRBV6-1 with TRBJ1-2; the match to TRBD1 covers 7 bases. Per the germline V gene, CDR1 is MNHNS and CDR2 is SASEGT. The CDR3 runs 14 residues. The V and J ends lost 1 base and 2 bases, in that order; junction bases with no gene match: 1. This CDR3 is CASSEGTGNYGYTF. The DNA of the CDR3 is TGTGCCAGCAGTGAAGGGACAGGAAACTATGGCTACACCTTC.

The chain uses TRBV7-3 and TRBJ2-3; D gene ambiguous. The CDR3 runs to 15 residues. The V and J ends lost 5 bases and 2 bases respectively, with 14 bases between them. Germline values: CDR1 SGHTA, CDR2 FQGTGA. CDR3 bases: TGTGCCAGCAGCGCCCAACAGTCAAACACAGATACGCAGTATTTT. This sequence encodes CASSAQQSNTDTQYF.

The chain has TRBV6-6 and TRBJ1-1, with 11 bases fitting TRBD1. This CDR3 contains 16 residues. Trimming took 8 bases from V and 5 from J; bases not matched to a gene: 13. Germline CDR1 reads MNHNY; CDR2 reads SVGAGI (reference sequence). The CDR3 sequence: CASLMARGQGGTEAFF. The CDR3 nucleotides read TGTGCCAGCTTAATGGCACGGGGACAGGGGGGGACTGAAGCTTTCTTT.

CDR3 in amino acids: CASDRYNQPQHF. CDR3 nucleotide sequence: TGTGCCAGCGACAGATACAATCAGCCCCAGCATTTT. The gene calls are TRBV28 and TRBJ1-5, with D perhaps TRBD1 (5 bases). Germline lookup yields CDR1 MDHEN and CDR2 SYDVKM. Trimming pared 8 bases from V and 3 bases from J, leaving 8 bases between. The CDR3 has 12 amino acids.

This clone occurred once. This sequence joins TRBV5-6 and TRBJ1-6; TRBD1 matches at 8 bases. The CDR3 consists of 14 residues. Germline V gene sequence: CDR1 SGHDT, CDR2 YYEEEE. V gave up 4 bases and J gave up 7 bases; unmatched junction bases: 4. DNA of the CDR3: TGTGCCAGCAGCGTGACAGGGGCCAATTCACCCCTCCACTTT. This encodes CASSVTGANSPLHF.

The CDR3 protein is CASSAPRGGFEDTQYF. The CDR3 DNA sequence: TGTGCCAGCAGCGCCCCAAGGGGGGGATTCGAGGATACGCAGTATTTT. The chain has TRBV9 and TRBJ2-3; D is perhaps TRBD2 (7 bases). There are 16 residues in the CDR3. Per the germline V gene, CDR1 is SGDLS and CDR2 is YYNGEE. The V and J ends lost 3 bases and 6 bases respectively, with 20 bases between them.

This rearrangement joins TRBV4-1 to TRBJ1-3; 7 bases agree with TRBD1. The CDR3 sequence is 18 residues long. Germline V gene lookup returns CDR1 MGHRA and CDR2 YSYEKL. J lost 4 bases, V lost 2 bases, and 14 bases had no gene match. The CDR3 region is CASSQWGKDRPGGNTIYF. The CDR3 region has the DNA TGCGCCAGCAGCCAATGGGGAAAGGACAGGCCGGGGGGAAACACCATATATTTT.

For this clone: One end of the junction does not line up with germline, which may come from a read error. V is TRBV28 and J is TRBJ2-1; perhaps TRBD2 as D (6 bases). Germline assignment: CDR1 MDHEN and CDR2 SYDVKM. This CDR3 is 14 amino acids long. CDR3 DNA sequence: TGTGCCAGCAGTTTAGGGGACTCCTTCAATGAGCAGTTCTTC. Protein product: CASSLGDSFNEQFF.

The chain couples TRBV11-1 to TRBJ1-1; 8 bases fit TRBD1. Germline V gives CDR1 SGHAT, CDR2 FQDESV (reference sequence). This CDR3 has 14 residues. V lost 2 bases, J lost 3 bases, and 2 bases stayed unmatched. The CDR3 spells CASSLRTGHTEAFF. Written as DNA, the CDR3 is TGTGCCAGCAGCTTAAGGACAGGGCACACTGAAGCTTTCTTT.

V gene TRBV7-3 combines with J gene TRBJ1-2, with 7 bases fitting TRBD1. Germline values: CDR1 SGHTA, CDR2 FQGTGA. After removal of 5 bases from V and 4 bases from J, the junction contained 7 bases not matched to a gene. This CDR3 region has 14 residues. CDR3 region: CASSPRDSSYGYTF. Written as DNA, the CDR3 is TGTGCCAGCAGCCCACGGGACAGCTCCTATGGCTACACCTTC.

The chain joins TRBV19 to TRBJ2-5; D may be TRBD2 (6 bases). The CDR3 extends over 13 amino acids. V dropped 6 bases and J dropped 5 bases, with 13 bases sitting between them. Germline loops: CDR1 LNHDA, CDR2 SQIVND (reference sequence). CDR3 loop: CASRAPGSETQYF. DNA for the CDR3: TGTGCCAGTAGGGCCCCCGGGAGTGAGACCCAGTACTTC.

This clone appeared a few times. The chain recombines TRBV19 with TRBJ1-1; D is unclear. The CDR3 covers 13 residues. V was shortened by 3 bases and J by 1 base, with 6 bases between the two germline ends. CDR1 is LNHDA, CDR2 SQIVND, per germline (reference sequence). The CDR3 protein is CASSMRENTEAFF. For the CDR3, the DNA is TGTGCCAGTAGTATGAGGGAGAACACTGAAGCTTTCTTT.

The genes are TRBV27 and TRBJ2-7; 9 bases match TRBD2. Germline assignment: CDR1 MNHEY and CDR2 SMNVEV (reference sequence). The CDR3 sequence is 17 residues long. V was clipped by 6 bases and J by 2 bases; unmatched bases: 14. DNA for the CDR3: TGTGCCAGCAGGGTTAGCGGGAGTCCAGGGGTAACCTACGAGCAGTACTTC. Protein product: CASRVSGSPGVTYEQYF.

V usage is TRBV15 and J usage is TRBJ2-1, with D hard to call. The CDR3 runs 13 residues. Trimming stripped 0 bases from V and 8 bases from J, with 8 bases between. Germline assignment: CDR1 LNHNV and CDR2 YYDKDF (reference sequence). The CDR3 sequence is CATSRDRHHEQFF. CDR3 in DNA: TGTGCCACCAGCAGAGATCGACACCATGAGCAGTTCTTC.

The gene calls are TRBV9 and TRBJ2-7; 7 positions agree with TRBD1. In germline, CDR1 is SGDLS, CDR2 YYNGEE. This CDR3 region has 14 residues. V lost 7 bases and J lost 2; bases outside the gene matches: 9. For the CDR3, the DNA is TGTGCCAGCGGTCCCACAGGGGACCCCTACGAGCAGTACTTC. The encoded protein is CASGPTGDPYEQYF.

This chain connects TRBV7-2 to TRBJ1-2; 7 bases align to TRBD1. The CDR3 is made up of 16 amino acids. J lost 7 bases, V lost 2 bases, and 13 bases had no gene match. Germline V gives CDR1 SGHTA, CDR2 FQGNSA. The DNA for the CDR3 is TGTGCCAGCAGCTTAAATCCGACAGGGTCCCATGGTGGCTACACCTTC. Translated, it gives CASSLNPTGSHGGYTF.

The CDR3 is CAWSRGRGFGRTTDTQYF. For the CDR3, the DNA is TGTGCCTGGAGCCGAGGGAGAGGGTTCGGGAGGACGACAGATACGCAGTATTTT. The chain recombines TRBV30 with TRBJ2-3; 7 positions match TRBD2. CDR3 size: 18 residues. V was pared by 3 bases and J by 3 bases, with 18 bases of the junction left unmatched. Per the germline V gene, CDR1 is GTSNPN and CDR2 is SVGIG (reference sequence).

CDR3 loop: CASSQDPGQGDGYTF. CDR3 DNA sequence: TGCGCCAGCAGCCAGGACCCGGGACAGGGGGATGGCTACACCTTC. The V call is TRBV5-1, the J call TRBJ1-2; 11 nucleotides match TRBD1. The CDR3 is 15 amino acids. V lost 4 bases, J lost 6 bases, and 8 bases stayed unmatched. CDR1 and CDR2 (germline): SGHRS, YFSETQ.

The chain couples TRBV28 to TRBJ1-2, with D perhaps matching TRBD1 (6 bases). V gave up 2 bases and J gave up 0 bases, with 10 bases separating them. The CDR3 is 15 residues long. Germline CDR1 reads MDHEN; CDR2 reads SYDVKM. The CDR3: CASSLPGTSNYGYTF. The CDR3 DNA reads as TGTGCCAGCAGTTTACCCGGGACATCTAACTATGGCTACACCTTC.